The following is a T cell receptor beta chain sequence with its context. The target antigen is unknown. Naive CD8 cells comprised CD45RO-negative, CCR7-positively selected cells, excluding terminally differentiated effector memory CD45RA+ cells. Everyone who donated was a Caucasian adult who lived in Nashville, Tennessee. CDR1 is SGHTA and CDR2 is FQGNSA in the germline V gene. V shed 3 bases and J shed 2 bases, with 12 bases lying between them. The CDR3 loop spans 15 amino acids. The protocol was immunoSEQ multiplex PCR, while the TCRdb copy is restricted to in-frame clones and leaves out a portion. Of about 750,000 clones listed, nearly 95% were seen once; the top ten hold nearly 25%. This sample was included in a study of shared clonotypes between healthy human individuals. Study background: A couple of female and a few male donors aged 18 to 49 were enrolled. Study outcomes and limitations: Sampling was confined to blood; repertoires within tissues likely differ.

The chain links TRBV7-2 to TRBJ2-3, with a tentative D call TRBD1 (5 bases). This clonotype was obtained from a man aged 30-40 years in good health. The source material was naive CD8+ T cells sorted from blood. The CDR3 loop reads CASSFPPGYTDTQYF. The CDR3 DNA is TGTGCCAGCAGCTTCCCGCCAGGGTACACAGATACGCAGTATTTT.